This T cell receptor (beta chain) was captured in a study of identical twins (dated by TCRdb to 2016 to 2017). Describing the broader study: TCR alpha and beta repertoires from monozygotic twins, unrelated adults of various ages and cord blood were deep-sequenced to test whether fetal clonotypes persist. To rule out contamination, the twin experiments were replicated at different times with different library preparation protocols. On the study overall, not on this receptor specifically: Recombination models systematically underestimated out-of-frame TCR alpha sharing in monozygotic twins but agreed with sharing between unrelated individuals. Compared with coincidental sharing between unrelated individuals, an excess of low generation-probability sequences was observed among out-of-frame TCR alpha sequences shared between twins. Because the same donors could not be followed over many years, the conclusions relied on cross-sectional statistical analysis. Abundant cord blood beta clonotypes had fewer insertions, young adult naive repertoires showed a similar but weaker trend, and memory repertoires showed no such trend. Zero-insertion analyses could be partly confounded by invariant T cells such as MAIT and iNKT, although diverse VJ usage argued against such confounding for most clonotypes. The excess sharing between twins in beta out-of-frame sequences was weaker because fewer shared sequences reduced the signal-to-noise ratio.

Library preparation used 5' RACE. Sequencing used an Illumina HiSeq 2000. Template switching introduced a universal primer binding site; the final cDNA contained a unique molecular identifier, enabling accurate counting of TCR cDNA molecules. First-strand cDNA for TCR alpha and beta chains was synthesized from specific primers in the conserved constant-segment region. To control for contamination, every cDNA library carried two barcodes: a SMART-Mk sample barcode plus Illumina barcodes. TruSeq adapter sequences along with Illumina sample barcodes were introduced in two successive PCR steps. Sequencing of the TCR alpha and beta cDNA libraries was done on the Illumina HiSeq platform using custom primers. On the study's bioinformatics: MiGEC processed the raw reads to extract unique molecular identifiers, while MiXCR was used to determine the CDR3 positions. For each individual, recombination models were inferred using an EM algorithm with the repgenHMM and IGoR tools. Shared clonotype analysis was performed with the tcR package in R, normalizing sharing by the product of cloneset sizes. To study raw recombination free of thymic and clonal selection effects, out-of-frame nonproductive sequences were analyzed. TCRdb reran the public reads through fastp at Q25 and MiXCR, keeping productive beta chains. Rows are combined by CDR3 protein, so each entry shows the most common genes and DNA. These V and J calls derive from TCRdb rather than the authors' analysis. The sample table lists around 680,000 distinct CDR3 sequences, roughly 8% of them with a count of one. The ten largest account for around 0.95% of the sample.

All donors were healthy Caucasians. Three pairs of female monozygotic twins, all aged 18 to 29 years, were included in the twin cohort. Peripheral blood mononuclear cells were the source from which RNA for the TCR libraries was isolated. Based on the germline V gene, the CDR1 and CDR2 sequences are ENHRY and SYGVKD. The CDR3 holds 13 amino acids from the cysteine to the phenylalanine. Solely the CDR3 DNA is kept, with 39 bases framed from the first base. V loses 10 bases, J loses 3 bases, and the germline ends lie 16 bases apart. Concerning this clonotype itself: Its antigen specificity is not known. Base quality data are lacking; no much larger clone is found one base away.

These data were likewise used in another study, on yellow fever vaccine responses in identical twins. The second study's paper adds: The authors reported that the T cell response to vaccination in identical twins appeared partly convergent and partly personalized. The study precisely tracked vaccine-responding T cell clones in identical twins.

Source material: PBMCs. Rearrangement joined TRBV10-3 to TRBJ2-7; TRBD1 is a weak D gene call, 8 bases matching. This sequence originates from a woman in her late teens or twenties in good health. The CDR3 here reads CATLQGGNYEQYF. The sequence in DNA is TGTGCCACCCTACAGGGGGGGAACTACGAGCAGTACTTC.